Presented here are 30 T cell receptor beta chains from one specimen sequenced in a study of monozygotic twins with inflammatory bowel disease. After re-calling the 5' RACE reads, TCRdb lists one entry per CDR3 protein, DNA absent. Seen in this sample are around 220,000 distinct CDR3 sequences; the ten most common clones hold 7.5% to 8%. The source material was blood. Receptor source: a human donor with ulcerative colitis or Crohn's disease, or a healthy co-twin of an affected twin (not recorded which).

This chain connects TRBV24-1 to TRBJ2-5; TCRdb lists TRBD2, though no DNA is available to test this call. Germline CDR1 KGHDR, CDR2 SFDVKD. This CDR3 contains 14 residues. The CDR3 protein is CATSSSSGMETQYF.

J is TRBJ2-2 and V is TRBV27; TCRdb's assignment of TRBD2 cannot be checked, as there is no DNA. This CDR3 spans 16 amino acids. Germline V CDR1 and CDR2: MNHEY, SMNVEV (reference sequence). Here the CDR3 reads CASRPRGGINTGELFF.

This chain uses TRBV5-1 with TRBJ2-1; the D call from TCRdb, TRBD1, cannot be confirmed without DNA. Looked up from germline, CDR1 is SGHRS and CDR2 is YFSETQ. The CDR3 runs 15 residues. The CDR3 loop is CASSLDARGNNEQFF.

By frequency, this clonotype registers medium-sized (0.01 to 0.1%). This rearrangement joins TRBV7-9 to TRBJ2-1. The CDR3 contains 14 residues. CDR1 is SEHNR and CDR2 is FQNEAQ in the germline V gene (reference sequence). The CDR3 here is CASSLNAPPDEQFF.

The gene calls are TRBV19 and TRBJ1-1; there is no DNA to check the TCRdb D call of TRBD1. The CDR3 has 17 residues. Germline V gene lookup returns CDR1 LNHDA and CDR2 SQIVND (reference sequence). The CDR3 protein is CASSLHPDRDLNTEAFF.

The V and J genes are TRBV19 and TRBJ1-1. The CDR3 extends over 14 amino acids. Germline V gives CDR1 LNHDA, CDR2 SQIVND (reference sequence). The CDR3 loop is CASSMEGLNTEAFF.

The rearrangement joins TRBV7-3 to TRBJ2-3; the TCRdb call, TRBD1, lacks DNA for checking. In germline, CDR1 is SGHTA, CDR2 FQGTGA. CDR3 length: 14 residues. The CDR3 is CASSPGRTADTQYF.

The rearrangement links TRBV29-1 to TRBJ1-1; TCRdb calls TRBD1, which cannot be checked without DNA. The CDR3 runs 12 residues. Germline CDR1 is SQVTM and CDR2 is ANQGSEA. The chain's CDR3 is CSVSGVFTEAFF.

V and J are TRBV25-1 and TRBJ2-1. The CDR3 runs 14 residues. The germline CDR1 and CDR2 sequences are MGHDK and SYGVNS. CDR3 sequence: CASSAHSSYNEQFF.

This rearrangement joins TRBV7-2 to TRBJ2-3. This CDR3 comprises 15 residues. Germline values: CDR1 SGHTA, CDR2 FQGNSA. The CDR3 is CASSLETTRTDTQYF.

This chain joins TRBV5-6 and TRBJ1-4; the TCRdb call, TRBD1, lacks DNA for checking. Germline CDR1 reads SGHDT; CDR2 reads YYEEEE. The CDR3 is made up of 16 amino acids. CDR3 residues: CASSSRDKKSNEKLFF. Together with reference TRBV5-6 and TRBJ1-4, the CDR3 gives the full variable domain: DAGVTQSPTHLIKTRGQQVTLRCSPKSGHDTVSWYQQALGQGPQFIFQYYEEEERQRGNFPDRFSGHQFPNYSSELNVNALLLGDSALYLCASSSRDKKSNEKLFFGSGTQLSVL.

This CDR3 is CASSSGQSEAFF. V is TRBV5-1 and J is TRBJ1-1; TCRdb indicates TRBD1, and absent DNA this call remains unverified. The CDR3 contains 12 residues. Germline V gives CDR1 SGHRS, CDR2 YFSETQ.

The gene calls are TRBV19 and TRBJ2-2; TCRdb calls TRBD1, which cannot be checked without DNA. This CDR3 spans 14 amino acids. Germline CDR1 and CDR2: LNHDA and SQIVND (reference sequence). The CDR3 sequence is CASSVQGGTGELFF. The entire variable domain, with the rest obtained from reference TRBV19 and TRBJ2-2, is as follows: DGGITQSPKYLFRKEGQNVTLSCEQNLNHDAMYWYRQDPGQGLRLIYYSQIVNDFQKGDIAEGYSVSREKKESFPLTVTSAQKNPTAFYLCASSVQGGTGELFFGEGSRLTVL.

This chain links TRBV5-1 with TRBJ1-5; TCRdb calls TRBD1, which cannot be checked without DNA. Germline V CDR1 and CDR2: SGHRS, YFSETQ. The CDR3 spans 15 residues. The CDR3 sequence is CASSLGGEGGQPQHF.

The chain combines TRBV29-1 with TRBJ2-5; checking the TCRdb D call of TRBD2 is not possible without DNA. The CDR3 is 13 residues long. Germline assignment: CDR1 SQVTM and CDR2 ANQGSEA. The CDR3 region is CSVEGASGRPQYF.

J is TRBJ2-5 and V is TRBV20-1; TCRdb lists TRBD1, though no DNA is available to test this call. CDR3 length equals 15 residues. Per germline, CDR1 DFQATT and CDR2 SNEGSKA (reference sequence). The CDR3 here is CSARGGALGGETQYF.

V gene TRBV20-1 combines with J gene TRBJ2-7; as DNA is missing, the TRBD2 call by TCRdb cannot be tested. CDR3 length: 13 amino acids. CDR1 and CDR2 (germline): DFQATT, SNEGSKA (reference sequence). The CDR3: CSASMLVSGEQYF.

The chain recombines TRBV4-2 with TRBJ2-2. This CDR3 has 14 residues. Germline V gene data show CDR1 as LGHNA and CDR2 as YNFKEQ. The CDR3 is CASSQLRNTGELFF.

CDR3 loop: CATSRLAGDTEQFF. This chain links TRBV15 with TRBJ2-1; TCRdb's assignment of TRBD2 cannot be checked, as there is no DNA. Germline values: CDR1 LNHNV, CDR2 YYDKDF (reference sequence). This CDR3 region has 14 residues.

The genes are TRBV12-3 or TRBV12-4 and TRBJ1-3; the D call of TRBD1 rests on TCRdb alone, since no DNA is present to check it. The CDR3 totals 15 residues. The CDR3 loop reads CASTPTGYSGNTIYF.

CDR3 sequence: CAISDGGALAKRAFF. The J gene is TRBJ1-1, the V gene TRBV10-3. This CDR3 region has 15 residues. In germline, CDR1 is ENHRY, CDR2 SYGVKD.

The genes are TRBV12-3 or TRBV12-4 and TRBJ1-1; TCRdb's D call, TRBD1, is unchecked because there is no DNA. The CDR3 sequence is 18 residues long. The CDR3 here is CASSSDRGGLILNTEAFF.

This chain joins TRBV7-8 and TRBJ1-1; there is no DNA to check the TCRdb D call of TRBD1. The length of the CDR3 is 13 residues. Germline V gene lookup returns CDR1 SGHVS and CDR2 FQNEAQ. CDR3 amino acids: CATETGLNTEAFF.

The J gene is TRBJ2-3, the V gene TRBV5-1. The length of the CDR3 is 14 residues. Germline V gives CDR1 SGHRS, CDR2 YFSETQ. The CDR3: CASSFGRVTDTQYF.

The V and J genes are TRBV6-1 and TRBJ2-7; TCRdb's D gene call, TRBD2, goes unchecked for lack of DNA. Per germline, CDR1 MNHNS and CDR2 SASEGT. The CDR3 is made up of 13 amino acids. The chain's CDR3 is CASRAGPTYEQYF.

The chain combines TRBV12-3 or TRBV12-4 with TRBJ1-4; TCRdb gives TRBD1 as the D gene, but with no DNA this cannot be confirmed. This CDR3 has 15 amino acids. CDR3 residues: CASTRGSASNEKLFF.

J is TRBJ2-1 and V is TRBV7-9; TCRdb picks TRBD2, but there is no DNA to check that call. The CDR3 contains 14 residues. CDR1 is SEHNR and CDR2 is FQNEAQ in the germline V gene (reference sequence). CDR3 amino acids: CASSPGGRPNEQFF.

This rearrangement joins TRBV11-2 to TRBJ1-1; with no DNA, the TCRdb D assignment of TRBD1 cannot be verified. The CDR3 sequence is 15 residues long. Germline-derived CDR1 and CDR2 are SGHAT and FQNNGV. This chain's CDR3 is CASSFMGQGVTEAFF. The whole variable domain, remainder taken from reference TRBV11-2 and TRBJ1-1, is EAGVAQSPRYKIIEKRQSVAFWCNPISGHATLYWYQQILGQGPKLLIQFQNNGVVDDSQLPKDRFSAERLKGVDSTLKIQPAKLEDSAVYLCASSFMGQGVTEAFFGQGTRLTVV.

The chain recombines TRBV20-1 with TRBJ1-2. In germline, CDR1 is DFQATT, CDR2 SNEGSKA (reference sequence). CDR3 length: 14 residues. CDR3 sequence reads: CSAREAKGWGGYTF.

The CDR3 sequence is CASRPTLAGYEQYF. The rearrangement joins TRBV7-2 to TRBJ2-7; absent DNA, TCRdb's TRBD2 call cannot be checked. This CDR3 comprises 14 residues. The germline V gene has CDR1 SGHTA and CDR2 FQGNSA.